This record concerns one TCR beta chain sequence. The sample originates from a study of blood T cell repertoires in COVID-19. The wider study: Spain, Italy and the United States supplied samples that represented acute and convalescent COVID-19. PBMCs, B-cell-depleted T cells, or T cells were the source of the cDNA or gDNA that made up the material.

In germline, CDR1 is MNHEY, CDR2 SMNVEV (reference sequence). This CDR3 spans 15 amino acids. V gave up 6 bases and J gave up 2 bases, with 17 bases separating them. The data were produced by immunoSEQ multiplex PCR, yet TCRdb's version contains in-frame clones alone and is incomplete. The table records about 46,000 clones, roughly 88% of them present only once. The sequencing input was peripheral blood. This TCR was sampled from a human donor in a cohort sampled during active COVID-19. The donor label of this sample is uncertain. V and J are TRBV27 and TRBJ2-7; weak D call: TRBD2 (6 bases). The CDR3 reads CASSLTWGGPYEQYF. The DNA for the CDR3 is TGTGCCAGCAGCTTAACGTGGGGAGGCCCCTACGAGCAGTACTTC.